The text below deals with one TCR beta chain. The target antigen is unknown. Primers for the PCR totalled 60 Vbeta and 13 Jbeta. Clones were read by immunoSEQ multiplex PCR, and TCRdb kept only the in-frame ones, dropping some. The sample contains tens of thousands of clones, 72% of which appear only once. V shed 6 bases and J shed 2 bases, with 8 bases lying between them. This CDR3 region has 13 residues. Germline-derived CDR1 and CDR2 are WNHNN and SYGVQD (reference sequence). The data were obtained in a study of cytomegalovirus exposure and HLA in healthy donors. Findings and limits, study-wide: On later analysis, the bulk of CMV-associated TCR beta chains appeared to be HLA-restricted. Among TCR sequences, most were rare, though some public TCRs appeared in many donors. Other equally common chains were less clonally expanded than HLA-associated TCR beta chains, a later analysis showed.

The sample was PBMCs. The TCR was taken from a woman aged 40 to 50 in good health and CMV-seropositive. The chain is built from TRBV10-1 and TRBJ1-5, with D hard to call. This CDR3 is CASSGLGNQPQHF. In nucleotides, the CDR3 is TGCGCCAGCAGCGGACTGGGCAATCAGCCCCAGCATTTT.